Shown below are 14 T cell receptor beta chains from a single sample sequenced in a study of cytomegalovirus exposure and HLA in healthy donors. Method: immunoSEQ multiplex PCR; TCRdb's copy keeps in-frame clones and lacks some. Here the sample spans 97,000 or so clones, approximately 88% being singletons. Input material: PBMCs. The receptor set was obtained from a woman aged 25 to 39 in good health and CMV-seronegative.

In nucleotides, the CDR3 is TGTGCCAGCAGCCGGGACGGAGGGGGCCGCAATCAGCCCCAGCATTTT. Amino acid sequence: CASSRDGGGRNQPQHF. This sequence joins TRBV5-6 and TRBJ1-5; 7 bases match TRBD1. The CDR3 is made up of 16 amino acids. In germline, CDR1 is SGHDT, CDR2 YYEEEE. V gave up 4 bases and J gave up 2 bases; unmatched junction bases: 9.

This clone was seen only once. This sequence joins TRBV6-6 and TRBJ1-1; TRBD1 is a possible D gene (5 bases). The CDR3 totals 12 residues. V was pared by 8 bases and J by 6 bases, with 13 bases between. The germline CDR1 and CDR2 sequences are MNHNY and SVGAGI (reference sequence). This CDR3 reads CASAGFYAEAFF. The CDR3 coding sequence is TGTGCCAGCGCAGGGTTTTATGCTGAAGCTTTCTTT.

This clone was counted a single time. This rearrangement joins TRBV29-1 to TRBJ2-7, with D perhaps matching TRBD1 (6 bases). Germline V gene data show CDR1 as SQVTM and CDR2 as ANQGSEA. Trimming stripped 1 base from V and 6 bases from J, with 16 bases between. This CDR3 comprises 14 residues. The CDR3, as DNA: TGCAGCGTTGAAGGGGGGCAGTGGGCCGGCGAGCAGTACTTC. It translates to CSVEGGQWAGEQYF.

This sequence joins TRBV27 and TRBJ1-2; 9 bases are a match to TRBD1. Germline values: CDR1 MNHEY, CDR2 SMNVEV (reference sequence). V dropped 6 bases and J dropped 3; count of bases not matched to a gene: 8. CDR3 length: 15 amino acids. CDR3 residues: CASRRPGQGDYGYTF. The CDR3 DNA follows: TGTGCCAGCAGGCGGCCGGGACAGGGAGACTATGGCTACACCTTC.

The chain uses TRBV28 and TRBJ2-4, with D tentatively TRBD1 (5 bases). Germline values: CDR1 MDHEN, CDR2 SYDVKM. The CDR3 has 12 residues. V lost 5 bases to trimming and J lost 12 bases, with 14 bases between them. The CDR3 bases are TGTGCCAGCAGTCCTTCCCGACAGACTCAGTACTTC. Protein: CASSPSRQTQYF.

V usage is TRBV18 and J usage is TRBJ2-3; 11 bases are a match to TRBD1. Germline-derived CDR1 and CDR2 are KGHSH and LQKENI. V shed 3 bases and J 0 bases; nucleotides not matched to a gene: 14. The CDR3 runs 20 residues. CDR3 residues: CASSPLPKGTGGYSTDTQYF. The CDR3 DNA follows: TGTGCCAGCTCACCCCTACCAAAGGGGACAGGGGGGTATAGCACAGATACGCAGTATTTT.

The chain joins TRBV6-4 to TRBJ1-2, with D tentatively TRBD1 (5 bases). This CDR3 has 14 residues. Trimming pared 3 bases from V and 6 bases from J, leaving 14 bases between. Germline V gives CDR1 MRHNA, CDR2 SNTAGT. CDR3 sequence reads: CASSEQAGRNGYTF. CDR3 in DNA: TGTGCCAGCAGTGAACAGGCGGGGCGGAATGGCTACACCTTC.

This chain links TRBV4-3 with TRBJ1-1; 8 bases agree with TRBD1. Germline V lookup: CDR1 LGHNA, CDR2 YSLEER. The CDR3 contains 14 residues. J was trimmed by 11 bases and V by 1 base; bases with no gene match: 9. CDR3 DNA: TGCGCCAGCAGCCAAGGGACAGGGATAATTGGGGCTTTCTTT. This encodes CASSQGTGIIGAFF.

With regard to this clone: This specimen includes other DNA sequences encoding the same CDR3. This rearrangement joins TRBV9 to TRBJ2-7, with D perhaps TRBD1 (6 bases). The CDR3 has 14 residues. Germline V lookup: CDR1 SGDLS, CDR2 YYNGEE. The V end lost 2 bases, the J end lost 1 base, and 10 bases lay between the germline ends. CDR3 residues: CASSVTGDSYEQYF. The CDR3 nucleotides read TGTGCCAGCAGCGTGACAGGAGATTCCTACGAGCAGTACTTC.

The V gene is TRBV27, the J gene TRBJ1-1; 7 bases are a match to TRBD1. The V segment lost 6 bases and the J segment 5 bases; nucleotides outside the gene matches: 3. Germline V lookup: CDR1 MNHEY, CDR2 SMNVEV (reference sequence). The CDR3 is 12 amino acids. DNA for the CDR3: TGTGCCAGCAGGACAGGGATGACTGAAGCTTTCTTT. Its translation is CASRTGMTEAFF.

The V call is TRBV9, the J call TRBJ1-1; 7 nucleotides line up with TRBD1. Losses at the gene ends were 0 bases for V and 5 bases for J; bases not matched to a gene: 4. Germline CDR1 reads SGDLS; CDR2 reads YYNGEE. The CDR3 loop spans 14 amino acids. CDR3 nucleotide sequence: TGTGCCAGCAGCGTAGTGGGGACAGCGACTGAAGCTTTCTTT. The encoded protein is CASSVVGTATEAFF.

The genes are TRBV6-6 and TRBJ1-1; D ambiguous. CDR1 and CDR2 (germline): MNHNY, SVGAGI (reference sequence). This CDR3 comprises 12 residues. V gave up 4 bases and J gave up 4 bases, with 7 bases separating them. CDR3 DNA sequence: TGTGCCAGCAGTTCACAGCTCACTGAAGCTTTCTTT. This encodes CASSSQLTEAFF.

This chain joins TRBV11-2 and TRBJ2-5; weak D call: TRBD2 (5 bases). The CDR3 sequence is 12 residues long. The ends were cut back, 4 bases at V and 5 bases at J, with 8 bases in the middle. Germline values: CDR1 SGHAT, CDR2 FQNNGV. CDR3 nucleotides: TGTGCCAGCAGCTGGGAGAGGGAGACCCAGTACTTC. Its protein product is CASSWERETQYF.

V usage is TRBV6-5 and J usage is TRBJ1-2; 8 bases map to TRBD1. V dropped 4 bases and J dropped 3; count of bases not matched to a gene: 10. From germline, CDR1 is MNHEY and CDR2 SVGAGI. The CDR3 sequence is 16 residues long. This CDR3 is CASSSAPGQGDYGYTF. CDR3 sequence (DNA): TGTGCCAGCAGTTCCGCCCCTGGACAGGGTGACTATGGCTACACCTTC.